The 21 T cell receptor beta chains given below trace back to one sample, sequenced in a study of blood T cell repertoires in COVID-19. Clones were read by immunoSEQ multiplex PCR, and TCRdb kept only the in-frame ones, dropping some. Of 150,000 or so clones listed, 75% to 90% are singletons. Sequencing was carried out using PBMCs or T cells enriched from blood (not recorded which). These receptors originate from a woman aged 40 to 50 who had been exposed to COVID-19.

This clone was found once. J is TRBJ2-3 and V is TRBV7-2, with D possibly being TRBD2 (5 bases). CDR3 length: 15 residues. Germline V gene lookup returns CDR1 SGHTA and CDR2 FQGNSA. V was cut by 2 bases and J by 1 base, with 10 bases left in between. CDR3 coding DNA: TGTGCCAGCAGCTTATCGTTTAGCGGCACAGATACGCAGTATTTT. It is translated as CASSLSFSGTDTQYF.

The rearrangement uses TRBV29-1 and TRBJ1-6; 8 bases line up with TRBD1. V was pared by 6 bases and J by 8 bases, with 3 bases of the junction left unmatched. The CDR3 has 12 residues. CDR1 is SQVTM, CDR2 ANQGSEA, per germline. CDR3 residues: CSVQGADSPLHF. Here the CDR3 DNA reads TGCAGCGTGCAGGGGGCTGATTCACCCCTCCACTTT. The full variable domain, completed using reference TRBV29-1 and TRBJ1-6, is SAVISQKPSRDICQRGTSLTIQCQVDSQVTMMFWYRQQPGQSLTLIATANQGSEATYESGFVIDKFPISRPNLTFSTLTVSNMSPEDSSIYLCSVQGADSPLHFGNGTRLTVT.

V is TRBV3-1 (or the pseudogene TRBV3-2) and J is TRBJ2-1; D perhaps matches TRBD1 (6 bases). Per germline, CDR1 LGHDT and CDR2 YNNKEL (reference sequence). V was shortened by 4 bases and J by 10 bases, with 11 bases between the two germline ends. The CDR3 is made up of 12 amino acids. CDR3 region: CASSPAGGEQFF. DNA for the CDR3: TGTGCCAGCAGCCCCGCTGGGGGCGAGCAGTTCTTC.

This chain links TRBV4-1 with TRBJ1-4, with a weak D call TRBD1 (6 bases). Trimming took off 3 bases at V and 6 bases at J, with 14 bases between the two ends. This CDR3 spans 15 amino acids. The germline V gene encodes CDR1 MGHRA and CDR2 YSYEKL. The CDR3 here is CASSHHRDTDEKLFF. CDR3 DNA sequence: TGCGCCAGCAGCCATCACAGGGACACTGATGAAAAACTGTTTTTT.

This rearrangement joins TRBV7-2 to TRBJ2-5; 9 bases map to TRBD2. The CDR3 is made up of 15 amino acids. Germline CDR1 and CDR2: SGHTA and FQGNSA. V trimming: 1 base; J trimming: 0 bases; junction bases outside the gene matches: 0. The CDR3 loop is CASSLGGRDQETQYF. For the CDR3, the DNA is TGTGCCAGCAGCTTAGGCGGGAGGGACCAAGAGACCCAGTACTTC.

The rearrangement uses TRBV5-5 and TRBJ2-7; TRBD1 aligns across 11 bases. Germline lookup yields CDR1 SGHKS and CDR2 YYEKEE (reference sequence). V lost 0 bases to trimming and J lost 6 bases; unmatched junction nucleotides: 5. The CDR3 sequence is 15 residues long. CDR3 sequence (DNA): TGTGCCAGCAGCTTGGTACCGGGACAGGGGGGCGAGCAGTACTTC. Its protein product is CASSLVPGQGGEQYF.

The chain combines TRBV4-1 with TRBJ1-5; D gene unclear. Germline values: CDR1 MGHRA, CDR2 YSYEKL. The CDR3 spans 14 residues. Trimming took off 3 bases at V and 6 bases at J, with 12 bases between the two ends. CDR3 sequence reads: CASSQPTRGQPQHF. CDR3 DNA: TGCGCCAGCAGCCAGCCTACCCGCGGTCAGCCCCAGCATTTT.

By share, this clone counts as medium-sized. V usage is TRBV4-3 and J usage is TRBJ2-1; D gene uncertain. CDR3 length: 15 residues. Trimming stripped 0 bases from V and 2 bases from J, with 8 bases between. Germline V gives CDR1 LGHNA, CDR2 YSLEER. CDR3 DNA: TGCGCCAGCAGCCAAGATTCAGGAACCTACAATGAGCAGTTCTTC. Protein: CASSQDSGTYNEQFF.

CDR3: CASSLWDYTDTQYF. As DNA, the CDR3 is TGTGCCAGTAGCCTATGGGACTACACAGATACGCAGTATTTT. The J gene is TRBJ2-3, the V gene TRBV19, with 7 nucleotides matching TRBD2. Germline CDR1 reads LNHDA; CDR2 reads SQIVND (reference sequence). The CDR3 contains 14 residues. J lost 2 bases, V lost 6 bases, and 5 bases had no gene match.

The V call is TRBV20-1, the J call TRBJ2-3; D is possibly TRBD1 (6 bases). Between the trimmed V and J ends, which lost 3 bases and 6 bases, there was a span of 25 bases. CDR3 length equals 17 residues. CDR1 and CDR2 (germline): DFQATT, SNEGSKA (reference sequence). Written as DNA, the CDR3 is TGCAGTGCTAGTTCGATGGGCAGGGGTAGTGATCGGGATACGCAGTATTTT. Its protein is CSASSMGRGSDRDTQYF.

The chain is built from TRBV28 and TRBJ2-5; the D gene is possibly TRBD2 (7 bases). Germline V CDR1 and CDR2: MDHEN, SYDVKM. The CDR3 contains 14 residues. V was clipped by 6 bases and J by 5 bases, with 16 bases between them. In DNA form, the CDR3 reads TGTGCCAGCAGACTGGGGGGGCATAGGGAGACCCAGTACTTC. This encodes CASRLGGHRETQYF.

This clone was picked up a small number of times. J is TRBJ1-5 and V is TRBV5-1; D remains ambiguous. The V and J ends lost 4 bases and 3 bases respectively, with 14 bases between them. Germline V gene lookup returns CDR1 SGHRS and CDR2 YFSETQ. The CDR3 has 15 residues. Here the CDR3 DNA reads TGCGCCAGCAGCCCGGAGGGCGGAGACAATCAGCCCCAGCATTTT. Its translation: CASSPEGGDNQPQHF.

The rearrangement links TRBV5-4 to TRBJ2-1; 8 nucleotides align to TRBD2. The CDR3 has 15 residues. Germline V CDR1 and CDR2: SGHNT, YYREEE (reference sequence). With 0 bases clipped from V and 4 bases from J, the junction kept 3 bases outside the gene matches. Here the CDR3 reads CASSLGSGEYNEQFF. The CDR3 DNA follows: TGTGCCAGCAGCTTGGGTAGCGGGGAATACAATGAGCAGTTCTTC.

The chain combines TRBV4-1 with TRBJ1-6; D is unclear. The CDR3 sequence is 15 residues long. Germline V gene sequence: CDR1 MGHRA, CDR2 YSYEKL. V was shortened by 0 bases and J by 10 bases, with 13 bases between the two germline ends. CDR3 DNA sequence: TGCGCCAGCAGCCAAGATCAATGGAGAGGGTCACCCCTCCACTTT. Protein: CASSQDQWRGSPLHF.

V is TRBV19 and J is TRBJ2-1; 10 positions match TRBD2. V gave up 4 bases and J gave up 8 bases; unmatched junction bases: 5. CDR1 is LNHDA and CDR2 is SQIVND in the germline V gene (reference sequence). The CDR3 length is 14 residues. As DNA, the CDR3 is TGTGCCAGTAGTACTAGCGGGAGACGGGATGAGCAGTTCTTC. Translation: CASSTSGRRDEQFF.

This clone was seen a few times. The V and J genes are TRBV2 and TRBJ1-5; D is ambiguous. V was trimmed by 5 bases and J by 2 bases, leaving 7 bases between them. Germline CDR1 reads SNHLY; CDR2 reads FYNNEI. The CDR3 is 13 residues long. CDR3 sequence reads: CASSPEGNQPQHF. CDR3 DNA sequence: TGTGCCAGCAGTCCAGAGGGCAATCAGCCCCAGCATTTT.

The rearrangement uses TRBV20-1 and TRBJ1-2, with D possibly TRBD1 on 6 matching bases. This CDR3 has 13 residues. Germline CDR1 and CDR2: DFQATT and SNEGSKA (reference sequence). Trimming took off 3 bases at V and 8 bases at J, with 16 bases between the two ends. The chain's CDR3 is CSASPGTTGGYTF. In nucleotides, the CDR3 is TGCAGTGCTAGTCCCGGGACAACCGGAGGCTACACCTTC.

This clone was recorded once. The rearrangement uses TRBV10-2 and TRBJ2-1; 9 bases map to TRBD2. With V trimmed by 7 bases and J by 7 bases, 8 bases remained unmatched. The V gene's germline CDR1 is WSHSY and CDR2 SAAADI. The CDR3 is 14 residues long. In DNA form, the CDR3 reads TGCGCCAGCACGATGGCGGGAGGGAGGAATGAGCAGTTCTTC. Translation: CASTMAGGRNEQFF.

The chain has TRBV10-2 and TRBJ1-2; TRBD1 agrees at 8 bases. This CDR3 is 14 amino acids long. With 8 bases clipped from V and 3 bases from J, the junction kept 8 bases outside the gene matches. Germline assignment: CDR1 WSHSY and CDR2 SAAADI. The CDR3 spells CASRGQGGDYGYTF. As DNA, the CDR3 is TGCGCCAGCCGAGGACAGGGTGGGGACTATGGCTACACCTTC.

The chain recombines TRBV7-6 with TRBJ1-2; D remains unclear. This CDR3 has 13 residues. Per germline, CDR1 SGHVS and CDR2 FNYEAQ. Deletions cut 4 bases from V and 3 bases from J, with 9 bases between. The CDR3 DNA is TGTGCCAGCAGCTCGCGGGGAGACTATGGCTACACCTTC. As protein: CASSSRGDYGYTF.

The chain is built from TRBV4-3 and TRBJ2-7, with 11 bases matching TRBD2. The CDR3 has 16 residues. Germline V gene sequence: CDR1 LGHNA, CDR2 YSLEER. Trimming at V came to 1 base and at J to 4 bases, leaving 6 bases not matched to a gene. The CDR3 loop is CASSQVLTSGAYEQYF. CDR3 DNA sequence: TGCGCCAGCAGCCAAGTCCTGACTAGCGGGGCTTACGAGCAGTACTTC.